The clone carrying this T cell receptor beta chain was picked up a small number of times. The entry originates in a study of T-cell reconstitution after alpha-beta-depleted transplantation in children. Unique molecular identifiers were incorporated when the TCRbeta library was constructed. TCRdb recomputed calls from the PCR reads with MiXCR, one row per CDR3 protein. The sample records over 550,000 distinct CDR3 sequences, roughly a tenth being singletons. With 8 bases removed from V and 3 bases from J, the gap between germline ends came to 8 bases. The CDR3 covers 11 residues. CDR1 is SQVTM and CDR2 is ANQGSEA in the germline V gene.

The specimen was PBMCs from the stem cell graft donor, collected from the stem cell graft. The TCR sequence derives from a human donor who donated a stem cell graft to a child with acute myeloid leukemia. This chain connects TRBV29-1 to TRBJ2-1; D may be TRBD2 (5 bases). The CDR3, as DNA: TGCAGCAGCCGGGGCTACAATGAGCAGTTCTTC. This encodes CSSRGYNEQFF.